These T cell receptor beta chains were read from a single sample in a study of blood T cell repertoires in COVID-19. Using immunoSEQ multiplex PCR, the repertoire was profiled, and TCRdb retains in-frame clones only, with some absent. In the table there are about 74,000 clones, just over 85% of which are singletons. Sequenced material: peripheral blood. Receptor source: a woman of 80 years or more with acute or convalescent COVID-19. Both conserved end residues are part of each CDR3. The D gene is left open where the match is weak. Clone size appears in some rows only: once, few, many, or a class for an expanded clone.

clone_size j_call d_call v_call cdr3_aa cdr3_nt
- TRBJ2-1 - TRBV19 CASSIVQGGEQFF TGTGCCAGTAGTATAGTCCAGGGTGGTGAGCAGTTCTTC
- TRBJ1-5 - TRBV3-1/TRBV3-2 CASSQGRDREPQHF TGTGCCAGCAGCCAAGGGAGGGATAGGGAGCCCCAGCATTTT
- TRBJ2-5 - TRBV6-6 CASSFGGETQYF TGTGCCAGCAGTTTCGGGGGAGAGACCCAGTACTTC
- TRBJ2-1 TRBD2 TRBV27 CASKTSFNEQFF TGTGCCAGCAAGACTAGCTTCAATGAGCAGTTCTTC
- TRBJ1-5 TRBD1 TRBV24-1 CATSDLGQGKHMDNQPQHF TGTGCCACCAGTGACCTAGGACAGGGGAAACATATGGACAATCAGCCCCAGCATTTT
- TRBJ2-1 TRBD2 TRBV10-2 CASTLAGPTTYNEQFF TGCGCCAGCACCCTAGCGGGACCAACTACATACAATGAGCAGTTCTTC
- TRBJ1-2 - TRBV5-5 CASSLGQIYGYTF TGTGCCAGCAGCTTGGGACAAATCTATGGCTACACCTTC
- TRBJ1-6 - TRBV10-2 CASSDQGTNSPLHF TGCGCCAGCAGTGATCAGGGGACTAATTCACCCCTCCACTTT
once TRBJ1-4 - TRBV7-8 CASRPTVGGEKLFF TGTGCCAGCAGACCGACAGTCGGTGGTGAAAAACTGTTTTTT
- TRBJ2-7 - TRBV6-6 CASSYKQGGYEQYF TGTGCCAGCAGTTACAAACAGGGTGGCTACGAGCAGTACTTC
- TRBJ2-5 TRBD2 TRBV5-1 CASSLVAGGGETQYF TGCGCCAGCAGCTTGGTGGCGGGAGGCGGAGAGACCCAGTACTTC
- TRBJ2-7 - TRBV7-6 CASSSAGAGSYEQYF TGTGCCAGCAGCTCCGCGGGGGCAGGGTCCTACGAGCAGTACTTC
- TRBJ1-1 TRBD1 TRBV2 CASSGPRGRDTEAFF TGTGCCAGCAGTGGGCCCAGGGGGCGGGACACTGAAGCTTTCTTT
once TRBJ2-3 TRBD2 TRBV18 CASSLKAGTSGRENTQYF TGTGCCAGCTCACTTAAAGCCGGGACTAGCGGGAGAGAGAATACGCAGTATTTT
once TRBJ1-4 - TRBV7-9 CASSLAWGDANEKLFF TGTGCCAGCAGCTTAGCCTGGGGAGACGCTAATGAAAAACTGTTTTTT
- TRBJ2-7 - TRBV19 CASSIRDSAYEQYF TGTGCCAGTAGTATCCGAGACAGCGCCTACGAGCAGTACTTC
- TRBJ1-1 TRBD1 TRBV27 CASNTILTGGGTEAFF TGTGCCAGCAACACCATACTGACAGGGGGAGGCACTGAAGCTTTCTTT
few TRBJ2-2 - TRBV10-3 CAINAGLGAGELFF TGTGCCATCAATGCGGGACTCGGGGCGGGGGAGCTGTTTTTT
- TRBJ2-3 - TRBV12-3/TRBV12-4 CASSPDWDTQYF TGTGCCAGCAGTCCAGACTGGGATACGCAGTATTTT
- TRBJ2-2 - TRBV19 CASADTNTGELFF TGTGCCAGTGCGGACACGAACACCGGGGAGCTGTTTTTT
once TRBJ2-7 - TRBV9 CASSPGNANYEQYF TGTGCCAGCAGCCCCGGGAATGCCAACTACGAGCAGTACTTC
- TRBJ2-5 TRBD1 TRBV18 CASSPSDRDETQYF TGTGCCAGCTCACCTTCGGACAGGGATGAGACCCAGTACTTC
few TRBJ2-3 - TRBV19 CASSSILTGGLSTDTQYF TGTGCCAGTAGTAGTATCCTAACGGGGGGCCTTAGCACAGATACGCAGTATTTT
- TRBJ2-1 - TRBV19 CASSIDLGGNEQFF TGTGCCAGTAGTATAGATCTGGGGGGCAATGAGCAGTTCTTC
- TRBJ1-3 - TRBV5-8 CASSLKLHGNTIYF TGTGCCAGCAGCTTGAAATTGCACGGGAACACCATATATTTT
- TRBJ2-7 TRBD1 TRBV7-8 CASSLALGTALMNF TGTGCCAGCAGCTTAGCGCTAGGGACAGCCCTTATGAACTTC